Described below is a single T cell receptor (beta chain) sequence and its context. Its antigen is not identified. The data are from a study of cytomegalovirus exposure and HLA in healthy donors. Findings and limits, study-wide: One later analysis, an examination of the 120 or so validation repertoires, found that first-cohort TCR clusters tended to co-occur in them. In vitro work confirmed that a few CMV-associated chains recognize CMV antigens. Most TCRs appeared rarely, but some public TCRs recurred in many donors.

The CDR3 sequence is 14 residues long. The table came from immunoSEQ multiplex PCR; TCRdb's copy has only in-frame clones and leaves some out. The sample yields 150,000 to 200,000 clones, around 88% seen once. The donors were part of the validation cohort of 100 to 150 subjects. That cohort was separate from the first cohort, which comprised fewer than 800 subjects. This TCR derives from a woman between 18 and 29 years old in good health and CMV-seronegative. The rearrangement links TRBV12-2 to TRBJ1-2; the D segment call TRBD1 is taken from the table without a DNA check. TRBV12-2 is labeled a pseudogene. The specimen was PBMCs. CDR3 in DNA: TGTGCAAGTCGCTTAGCACAGGGTTCGGTGGGCTACACCTTC. Its protein is CASRLAQGSVGYTF.